Listed here are 8 T cell receptor beta chains from one sample, sequenced in a study of OX40 agonist ivuxolimab in advanced cancers. Sequencing was performed with immunoSEQ multiplex PCR; in TCRdb, only in-frame clones are kept and a portion is missing. The sample consists of approximately 58,000 clones, 70% to 90% of them appearing once. The source material was CD4+ or CD8+ T cells sorted from blood, sampled in a trial of the OX40 agonist ivuxolimab. The receptor source for this set is an adult with an advanced solid tumor such as melanoma, head and neck, liver or kidney cancer.

The chain couples TRBV28 to TRBJ2-2; D call uncertain. The germline V gene has CDR1 MDHEN and CDR2 SYDVKM. Trimming pared 6 bases from V and 5 bases from J, leaving 7 bases between. This CDR3 is 12 amino acids long. DNA for the CDR3: TGTGCCAGCAGGGTTCGAACCGGGGAGCTGTTTTTT. It codes for CASRVRTGELFF.

The J gene is TRBJ2-1, the V gene TRBV7-9, with a tentative D call TRBD2 (6 bases). The CDR3 consists of 12 residues. Trimming removed 0 bases from V and 12 bases from J, with 9 bases in between. Germline V CDR1 and CDR2: SEHNR, FQNEAQ (reference sequence). This CDR3 reads CASSLAGGGQFF. As DNA, the CDR3 is TGTGCCAGCAGCTTAGCCGGGGGAGGGCAGTTCTTC.

V gene TRBV28 combines with J gene TRBJ2-1; D is unclear. CDR3 size: 12 residues. CDR1 is MDHEN and CDR2 is SYDVKM in the germline V gene. Deletions cut 5 bases from V and 6 bases from J, with 8 bases between. The CDR3 loop is CASSPSLNEQFF. The CDR3 DNA sequence: TGTGCCAGCAGTCCGAGTCTCAATGAGCAGTTCTTC. The full variable domain, its missing parts supplied by reference TRBV28 and TRBJ2-1, is DVKVTQSSRYLVKRTGEKVFLECVQDMDHENMFWYRQDPGLGLRLIYFSYDVKMKEKGDIPEGYSVSREKKERFSLILESASTNQTSMYLCASSPSLNEQFFGPGTRLTVL.

V is TRBV19 and J is TRBJ2-7; TRBD1 might be the D (5 bases). This CDR3 is built from 13 residues. Germline lookup yields CDR1 LNHDA and CDR2 SQIVND (reference sequence). V was clipped by 4 bases and J by 3 bases, with 10 bases between them. The CDR3 DNA sequence: TGTGCCAGTAGTAGAGACAGAGACTACGAGCAGTACTTC. This translates into CASSRDRDYEQYF. Complete variable domain (other parts from reference TRBV19 and TRBJ2-7): DGGITQSPKYLFRKEGQNVTLSCEQNLNHDAMYWYRQDPGQGLRLIYYSQIVNDFQKGDIAEGYSVSREKKESFPLTVTSAQKNPTAFYLCASSRDRDYEQYFGPGTRLTVT.

The chain carries TRBV28 and TRBJ2-6, with D maybe TRBD1 (6 bases). Trimming pared 7 bases from V and 0 bases from J, leaving 16 bases between. The CDR3 has 17 residues. Germline loops: CDR1 MDHEN, CDR2 SYDVKM. The CDR3 coding sequence is TGTGCCAGCAACACAGGGCCACCACTCTCTGGGGCCAACGTCCTGACTTTC. Encoded protein: CASNTGPPLSGANVLTF.

This clone was seen a single time. The DNA for the CDR3 is TGTGCCAGCAGCTTATGGGGGGGGAACACTGAAGCTTTCTTT. Residues: CASSLWGGNTEAFF. The V call is TRBV7-6, the J call TRBJ1-1, with D possibly being TRBD1 (5 bases). The CDR3 is 14 residues long. The V gene's germline CDR1 is SGHVS and CDR2 FNYEAQ. V was clipped by 2 bases and J by 1 base, with 8 bases between them.

This clone was observed a few times. CDR3 sequence: CASSYTTGAGANVLTF. For the CDR3, the DNA is TGTGCCAGCAGTTACACGACAGGGGCTGGGGCCAACGTCCTGACTTTC. This chain joins TRBV6-5 and TRBJ2-6; 8 bases are a match to TRBD1. Trimming removed 2 bases from V and 2 bases from J; junction bases left unmatched: 2. The length of the CDR3 is 16 residues. Germline CDR1 reads MNHEY; CDR2 reads SVGAGI.

This clone was seen once. This chain links TRBV10-3 with TRBJ2-7; D is unresolved. V was clipped by 2 bases and J by 1 base, with 12 bases between them. The CDR3 sequence is 15 residues long. The germline V gene has CDR1 ENHRY and CDR2 SYGVKD. The CDR3 nucleotides read TGTGCCATCAGTGAGCCGACCTACAGATCCTACGAGCAGTACTTC. Its translation is CAISEPTYRSYEQYF.